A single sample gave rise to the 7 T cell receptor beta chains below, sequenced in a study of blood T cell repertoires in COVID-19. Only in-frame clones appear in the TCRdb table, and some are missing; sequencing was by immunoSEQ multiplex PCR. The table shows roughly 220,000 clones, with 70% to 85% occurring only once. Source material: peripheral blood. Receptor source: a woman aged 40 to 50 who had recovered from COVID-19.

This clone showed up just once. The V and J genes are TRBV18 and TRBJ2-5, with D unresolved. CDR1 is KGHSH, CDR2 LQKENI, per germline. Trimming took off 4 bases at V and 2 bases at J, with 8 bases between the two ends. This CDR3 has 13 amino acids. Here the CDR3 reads CASSRTEQETQYF. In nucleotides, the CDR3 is TGTGCCAGCTCACGAACAGAACAAGAGACCCAGTACTTC.

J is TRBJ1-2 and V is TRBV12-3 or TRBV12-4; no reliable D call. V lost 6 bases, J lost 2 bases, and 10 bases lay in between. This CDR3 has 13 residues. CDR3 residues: CASSAGPNYGYTF. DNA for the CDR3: TGTGCCAGCAGCGCCGGTCCCAACTATGGCTACACCTTC.

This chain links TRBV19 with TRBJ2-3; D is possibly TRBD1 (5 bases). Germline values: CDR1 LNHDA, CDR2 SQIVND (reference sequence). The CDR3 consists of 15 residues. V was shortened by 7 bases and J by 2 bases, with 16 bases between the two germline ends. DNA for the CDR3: TGTGCCAGTAAAGGGCAGGGTCAATTCACAGATACGCAGTATTTT. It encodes CASKGQGQFTDTQYF.

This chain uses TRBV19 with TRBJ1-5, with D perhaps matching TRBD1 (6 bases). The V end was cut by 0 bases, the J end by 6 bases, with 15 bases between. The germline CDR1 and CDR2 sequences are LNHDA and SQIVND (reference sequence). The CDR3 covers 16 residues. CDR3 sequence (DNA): TGTGCCAGTAGTATAGATCTGCAGGGGAGTTTTCAGCCCCAGCATTTT. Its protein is CASSIDLQGSFQPQHF.

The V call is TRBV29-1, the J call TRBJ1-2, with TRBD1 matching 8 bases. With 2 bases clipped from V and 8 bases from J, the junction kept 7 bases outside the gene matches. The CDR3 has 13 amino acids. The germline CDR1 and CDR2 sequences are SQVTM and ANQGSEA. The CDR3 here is CSVEQDRGFGYTF. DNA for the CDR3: TGCAGCGTTGAACAAGACAGGGGATTCGGCTACACCTTC. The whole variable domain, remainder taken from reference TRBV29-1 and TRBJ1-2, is SAVISQKPSRDICQRGTSLTIQCQVDSQVTMMFWYRQQPGQSLTLIATANQGSEATYESGFVIDKFPISRPNLTFSTLTVSNMSPEDSSIYLCSVEQDRGFGYTFGSGTRLTVV.

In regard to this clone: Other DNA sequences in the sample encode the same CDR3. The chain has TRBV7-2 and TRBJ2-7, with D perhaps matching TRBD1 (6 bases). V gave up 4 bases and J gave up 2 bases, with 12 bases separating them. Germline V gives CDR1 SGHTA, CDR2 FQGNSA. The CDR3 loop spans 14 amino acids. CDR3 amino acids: CASSSRQGPYEQYF. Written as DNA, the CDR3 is TGTGCCAGCAGCTCCCGTCAGGGGCCCTACGAGCAGTACTTC.

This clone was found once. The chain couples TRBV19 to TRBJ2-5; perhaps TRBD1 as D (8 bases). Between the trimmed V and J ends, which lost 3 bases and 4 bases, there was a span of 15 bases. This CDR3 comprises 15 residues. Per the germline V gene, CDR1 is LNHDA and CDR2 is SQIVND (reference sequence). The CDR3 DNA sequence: TGTGCCAGTAGTATCTTTACAGGGGGGGGAGAGACCCAGTACTTC. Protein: CASSIFTGGGETQYF.